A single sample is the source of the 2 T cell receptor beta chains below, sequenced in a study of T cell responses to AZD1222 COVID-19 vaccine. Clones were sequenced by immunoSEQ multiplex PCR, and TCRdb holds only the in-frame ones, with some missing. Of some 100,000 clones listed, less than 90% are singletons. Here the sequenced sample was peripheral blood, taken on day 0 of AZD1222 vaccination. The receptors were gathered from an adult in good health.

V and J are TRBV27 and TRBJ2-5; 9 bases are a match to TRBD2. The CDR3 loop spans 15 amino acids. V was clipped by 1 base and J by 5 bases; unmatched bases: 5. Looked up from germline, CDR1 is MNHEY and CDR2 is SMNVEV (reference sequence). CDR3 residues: CASSLYLAGVETQYF. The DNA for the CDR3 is TGTGCCAGCAGTTTATATTTAGCGGGAGTCGAGACCCAGTACTTC.

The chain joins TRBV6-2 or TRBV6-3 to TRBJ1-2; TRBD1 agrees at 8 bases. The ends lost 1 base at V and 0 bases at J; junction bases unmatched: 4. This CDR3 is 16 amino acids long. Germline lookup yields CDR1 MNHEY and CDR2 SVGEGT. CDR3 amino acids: CASSYLDRATNYGYTF. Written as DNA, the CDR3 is TGTGCCAGCAGTTACTTGGACAGGGCGACTAACTATGGCTACACCTTC.